Listed below are T cell receptor beta chains from one sample, sequenced in a study of Ad26.COV2.S vaccination and SARS-CoV-2 variants. This table comes from immunoSEQ multiplex PCR, and its TCRdb copy is limited to in-frame clones, with some not included. The repertoire holds about 350,000 clones, with about 92% as singletons. The source was peripheral blood, collected after recovery from COVID-19. The receptor set was obtained from a human donor who had recovered from COVID-19. CDR3s include the opening cysteine and the closing phenylalanine or tryptophan. A D gene is named only where the DNA matches it firmly. Only part of the rows carry a size: once, few, many, or a class if the clone is expanded.

V	J	size	D	length	CDR3	DNA
TRBV9	TRBJ2-7	-	TRBD1	14	CASSAGTGSLEQYF	TGTGCCAGCAGCGCCGGGACAGGTTCCCTCGAGCAGTACTTC
TRBV4-1	TRBJ2-7	-	-	11	CASSQDTEQYF	TGCGCCAGCAGCCAAGATACTGAGCAGTACTTC
TRBV7-9	TRBJ1-5	-	-	13	CASSLDGNQPQHF	TGTGCCAGCAGCTTAGACGGGAATCAGCCCCAGCATTTT
TRBV15	TRBJ1-5	once	-	16	CATSRGNLNSNQPQHF	TGTGCCACCAGCAGAGGTAACCTCAATAGCAATCAGCCCCAGCATTTT
TRBV6-5	TRBJ1-3	-	-	13	CASSYDSGNTIYF	TGTGCCAGCAGTTACGACTCTGGAAACACCATATATTTT
TRBV6-6	TRBJ1-1	-	-	14	CASSSYSGLTEAFF	TGTGCCAGCAGCTCTTATTCAGGACTCACTGAAGCTTTCTTT
TRBV5-6	TRBJ2-7	-	-	13	CASSLGQFYEQYF	TGTGCCAGCAGCTTGGGACAGTTCTACGAGCAGTACTTC
TRBV27	TRBJ2-1	once	-	15	CASSFLGEINNEQFF	TGTGCCAGCAGTTTTTTAGGGGAGATCAACAATGAGCAGTTCTTC
TRBV5-1	TRBJ2-3	-	-	17	CASSLGVWRGSTDTQYF	TGCGCCAGCAGCTTGGGGGTTTGGAGGGGATCCACAGATACGCAGTATTTT
TRBV7-8	TRBJ2-2	-	-	13	CASSLGGSGELFF	TGTGCCAGCAGCTTAGGAGGGTCCGGGGAGCTGTTTTTT
TRBV6-5	TRBJ2-7	-	TRBD1	15	CASSYSGTGSYEQYF	TGTGCCAGCAGTTACTCCGGGACAGGGTCCTACGAGCAGTACTTC
TRBV10-2	TRBJ2-5	-	-	14	CASSPQGPEGAQYF	TGCGCCAGCAGTCCACAGGGGCCGGAGGGGGCCCAGTACTTC
TRBV7-9	TRBJ2-3	-	TRBD1	18	CASSQDRGEWGSTDTQYF	TGTGCCAGCAGCCAGGACAGGGGAGAGTGGGGGAGCACAGATACGCAGTATTTT
TRBV6-4	TRBJ2-2	few	-	14	CASSSKGQTGELFF	TGTGCCAGCAGCTCTAAAGGGCAAACCGGGGAGCTGTTTTTT
TRBV11-3	TRBJ2-3	-	TRBD2	15	CASSLMAGGADTQYF	TGTGCCAGCAGCTTAATGGCGGGGGGTGCTGATACGCAGTATTTT
TRBV2	TRBJ1-3	-	-	15	CASSVSEHSGNTIYF	TGTGCCAGCAGTGTCAGCGAACACTCTGGAAACACCATATATTTT
TRBV9	TRBJ1-2	few	-	13	CASSVNTEYGYTF	TGTGCCAGCAGCGTAAACACGGAGTATGGCTACACCTTC
TRBV7-2	TRBJ2-5	-	-	15	CASSARGGIQETQYF	TGTGCCAGCAGCGCCCGGGGCGGAATCCAAGAGACCCAGTACTTC
TRBV18	TRBJ1-2	-	-	15	CASSPQGIREYGYTF	TGTGCCAGCTCACCCCAGGGTATTCGGGAGTATGGCTACACCTTC
TRBV19	TRBJ1-1	-	-	12	CASSTRATQAFF	TGTGCCAGTAGTACACGGGCCACCCAAGCTTTCTTT
TRBV9	TRBJ2-3	-	-	16	CASRPPVGRDTDTQYF	TGTGCCAGCAGACCCCCTGTGGGGAGGGACACTGATACGCAGTATTTT
TRBV11-2	TRBJ1-3	few	-	17	CASSSVLGATSGNTIYF	TGTGCCAGCAGCTCCGTGTTAGGGGCAACGTCTGGAAACACCATATATTTT
TRBV10-3	TRBJ2-2	-	TRBD2	15	CAIRSGTTNTGELFF	TGTGCCATTAGGTCGGGGACTACAAACACCGGGGAGCTGTTTTTT
TRBV19	TRBJ1-1	-	-	14	CASRPRPGLLEAFF	TGTGCCAGTAGACCTCGACCGGGACTACTTGAAGCTTTCTTT
TRBV5-4	TRBJ2-7	-	-	12	CASSARGYEQYF	TGTGCCAGCAGCGCCCGGGGCTACGAGCAGTACTTC
TRBV9	TRBJ1-4	once	TRBD1	15	CASSAQGDSGEKLFF	TGTGCCAGCAGCGCCCAGGGGGACTCAGGTGAAAAACTGTTTTTT
TRBV5-1	TRBJ2-5	-	-	15	CASSLGGGTQETQYF	TGCGCCAGCAGCTTGGGAGGGGGGACCCAAGAGACCCAGTACTTC
TRBV7-9	TRBJ2-7	-	-	16	CASSLKIGRPPYEQYF	TGTGCCAGCAGCTTAAAAATAGGCCGGCCCCCCTACGAGCAGTACTTC
TRBV12-3/TRBV12-4	TRBJ2-1	-	-	13	CASSLGSTYEQFF	TGTGCCAGCAGTTTAGGCTCCACGTATGAGCAGTTCTTC
TRBV4-3	TRBJ2-7	-	TRBD2	16	CASSQERIGTTYEQYF	TGCGCCAGCAGCCAAGAGAGAATAGGGACTACCTACGAGCAGTACTTC
TRBV5-1	TRBJ1-5	-	-	13	CASRGTLNQPQHF	TGCGCCAGCAGGGGGACTTTAAATCAGCCCCAGCATTTT
TRBV6-6	TRBJ2-1	-	TRBD2	13	CASSRGGLHEQFF	TGTGCCAGCAGCCGCGGGGGGCTACATGAGCAGTTCTTC
TRBV9	TRBJ2-1	-	TRBD1	13	CASSGHRGNEQFF	TGTGCCAGCAGCGGTCACAGGGGAAATGAGCAGTTCTTC